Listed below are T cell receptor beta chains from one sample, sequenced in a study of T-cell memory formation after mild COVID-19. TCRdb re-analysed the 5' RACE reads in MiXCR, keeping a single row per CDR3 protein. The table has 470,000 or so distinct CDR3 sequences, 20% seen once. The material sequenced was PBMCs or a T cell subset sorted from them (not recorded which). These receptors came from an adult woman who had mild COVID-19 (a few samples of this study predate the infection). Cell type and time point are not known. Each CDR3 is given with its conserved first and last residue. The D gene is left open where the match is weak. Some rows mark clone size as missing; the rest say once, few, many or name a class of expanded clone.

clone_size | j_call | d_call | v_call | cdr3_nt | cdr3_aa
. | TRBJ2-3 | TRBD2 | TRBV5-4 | TGTGCCAGCAGCTTGGGACCGGGGGGGCCTAAAGATACGCAGTATTTT | CASSLGPGGPKDTQYF
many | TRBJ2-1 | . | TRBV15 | TGTGCCACCAGCAGAGATCGTGGCGAATGGAATGAGCAGTTCTTC | CATSRDRGEWNEQFF
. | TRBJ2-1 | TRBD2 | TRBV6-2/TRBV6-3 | TGTGCCAGCAGTTACTCCTGGACTAGCGGGAGGTATGAGCAGTTCTTC | CASSYSWTSGRYEQFF
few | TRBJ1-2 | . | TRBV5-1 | TGCGCCAGCAGCTTGGAGGTCGTTTCCCGGGGGGAGAAAGGCTACTATGGCTACACCTTC | CASSLEVVSRGEKGYYGYTF
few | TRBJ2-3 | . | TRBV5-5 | TGTGCCAGCAGCTTGGTGGGGGCGGGGATCACAGATACGCAGTATTTT | CASSLVGAGITDTQYF
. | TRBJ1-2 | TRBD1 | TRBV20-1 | TGCAGTGCTAGATACGGGCCAGGGGGCAGTGGAGGCTACACCTTC | CSARYGPGGSGGYTF
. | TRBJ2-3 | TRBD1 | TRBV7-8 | TGTGCCAGCAGCTCACGGACAGGGGGAACAGATACGCAGTATTTT | CASSSRTGGTDTQYF
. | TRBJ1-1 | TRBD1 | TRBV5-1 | TGCGCCAGCAGAGGGGGCCTTGGATCGAACACTGAAGATTTCTTT | CASRGGLGSNTEDFF
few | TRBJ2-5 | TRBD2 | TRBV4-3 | TGCGCCAGCAGTAGCGGGCTGATGGAGACCCAGTACTTC | CASSSGLMETQYF
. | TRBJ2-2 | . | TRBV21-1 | TGTGCCAGCAGCAGATGCTTGCAGCGCAGGGTTGGAACCACCGGGGAGCTGTTTTTT | CASSRCLQRRVGTTGELFF
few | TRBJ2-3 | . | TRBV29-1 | TGCAGCGTTGAGGTTTTTGCGGGGAGCACAGATACGCAGTATTTT | CSVEVFAGSTDTQYF
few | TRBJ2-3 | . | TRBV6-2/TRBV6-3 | TGTGCCAGCAGACCTAGTGGTTCAGATACGCAGTATTTT | CASRPSGSDTQYF
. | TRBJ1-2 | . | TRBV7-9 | TGTGCCAGCAGCTTTCAAGAGTCAGGACTCTATGGCTACACCTTC | CASSFQESGLYGYTF
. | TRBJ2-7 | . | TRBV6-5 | TGTGCCAGCAGTTACTCGTCAGGGATTAATAACGAGCAGTACTTC | CASSYSSGINNEQYF
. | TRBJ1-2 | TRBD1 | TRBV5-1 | TGCGCCAGCAGCACGGGACAGCCGATCTATGGCTACACCTTC | CASSTGQPIYGYTF
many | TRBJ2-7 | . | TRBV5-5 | TGTGCCAGCAGCTTTGGCGGCGGGGAAATCACCTACGAGCAGTACTTC | CASSFGGGEITYEQYF
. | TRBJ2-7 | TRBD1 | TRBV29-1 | TGCAGCGTTGGCGACAGGGGGCACGCCGAGCAGTACTTC | CSVGDRGHAEQYF
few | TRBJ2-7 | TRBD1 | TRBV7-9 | TGTGCCAGCAGCACCACAGGGGGCGGAGGATCCTACGAGCAGTACTTC | CASSTTGGGGSYEQYF
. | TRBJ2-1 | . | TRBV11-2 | TGTGCCAGCAGCTCCCTGCTTGAGCAGTTCTTC | CASSSLLEQFF
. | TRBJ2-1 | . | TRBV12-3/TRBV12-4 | TGTGCCAGCAGTTTCCCCTCGTGGACCTCCTACAATGAGCAGTTCTTC | CASSFPSWTSYNEQFF
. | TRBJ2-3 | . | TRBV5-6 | TGTGCCAGCAGTTCTCTCGGGGGCGCTGGCACAGATACGCAGTATTTT | CASSSLGGAGTDTQYF
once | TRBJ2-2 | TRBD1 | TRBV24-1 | TGTGCCACCAGTGGACAGGGGAACACCGGGGAGCTGTTTTTT | CATSGQGNTGELFF
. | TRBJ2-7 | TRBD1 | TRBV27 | TGTGCCAGCAGTCCCCGGACAGGGGGCGTGAACTTCGGCGAGCAGTACTTC | CASSPRTGGVNFGEQYF
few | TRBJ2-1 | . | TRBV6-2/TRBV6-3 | TGTGCCAGCAGTCCCGAAGGAAATGAGCAGTTCTTC | CASSPEGNEQFF
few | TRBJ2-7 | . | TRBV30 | TGTGCCTGGAGTGTAAGTTACGAGCAGTACTTC | CAWSVSYEQYF
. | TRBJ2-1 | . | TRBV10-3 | TGTGCCATCAGTGTAGCCGGTGAGCAGTTCTTC | CAISVAGEQFF
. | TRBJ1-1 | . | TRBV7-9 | TGTGCCAGCAGCTTAGGCCCCGCCAGGAGCACTGAAGCTTTCTTT | CASSLGPARSTEAFF
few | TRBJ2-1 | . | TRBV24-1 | TGTGCCACCAGTGATTTCGCAGGGGGGGGTTACAATGAGCAGTTCTTC | CATSDFAGGGYNEQFF
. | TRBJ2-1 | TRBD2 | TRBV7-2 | TGTGCCAGCAGCTTAGCTACGACTAGCGGCAATGAGCAGTTCTTC | CASSLATTSGNEQFF
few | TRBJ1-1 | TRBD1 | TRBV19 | TGTGCCAGGGACAGGGGGCCCACTGAAGCTTTCTTT | CARDRGPTEAFF
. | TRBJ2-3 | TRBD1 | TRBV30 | TGTGCCTGGAGTCTATTGCTCAGGGGGATAGGTACAGATACGCAGTATTTT | CAWSLLLRGIGTDTQYF
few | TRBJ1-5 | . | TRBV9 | TGTGCCAGTGGACAGAGCAATCAGCCCCAGCATTTT | CASGQSNQPQHF
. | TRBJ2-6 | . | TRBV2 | TGTGCCAGCAGTGAAGATGGGGGGCTCGGGGCCAACGTCCTGACTTTC | CASSEDGGLGANVLTF
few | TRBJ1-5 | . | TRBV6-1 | TGTGCCAGCAGTGAAGTGGCGGATCAGCCCCAGCATTTT | CASSEVADQPQHF
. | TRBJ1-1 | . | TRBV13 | TGTGCCTCGACGAGGGGCAGGGTGAACACTGAAGCTTTCTTT | CASTRGRVNTEAFF
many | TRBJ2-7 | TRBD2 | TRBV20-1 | TGCAGTGCTAGAGCCGGGACTAGCCTCTCCGAGCAGTACTTC | CSARAGTSLSEQYF
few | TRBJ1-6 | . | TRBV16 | TGTGCCAGCAGCCAACCTGCCTTTAATTCACCCCTCCACTTT | CASSQPAFNSPLHF
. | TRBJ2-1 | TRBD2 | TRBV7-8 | TGTGCCAGCAGCCCGAGAGCGGGAGGGCCCCGCTCCTACAATGAGCAGTTCTTC | CASSPRAGGPRSYNEQFF
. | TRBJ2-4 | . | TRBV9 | TGTGCCAGCAGCGGAGGTTTTGACATTCAGTACTTC | CASSGGFDIQYF
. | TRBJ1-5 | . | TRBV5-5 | TGTGCCAGCAGGATCTCGCAGGGTTACAATCAGCCCCAGCATTTT | CASRISQGYNQPQHF
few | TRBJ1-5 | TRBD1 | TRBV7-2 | TGTGCCCGACCGACAGGGTACTCTCCCAGACATAGCAATCAGCCCCAGCATTTT | CARPTGYSPRHSNQPQHF
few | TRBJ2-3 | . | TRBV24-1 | TGTGCCACCAGTGATTTGGTGGTGGGTACGCAGTATTTT | CATSDLVVGTQYF
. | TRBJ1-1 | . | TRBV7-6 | TGTGCCAGCAGCCCAAACCTACAGGGGAACACTGAAGCTTTCTTT | CASSPNLQGNTEAFF
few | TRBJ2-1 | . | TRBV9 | TGTGCCAGCAGCGTAGAGGGGGAAACCTACAATGAGCAGTTCTTC | CASSVEGETYNEQFF
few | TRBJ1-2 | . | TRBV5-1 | TGCGCCAGCAGCTTAACAGGGCTGTCCTATGGCTACACCTTC | CASSLTGLSYGYTF
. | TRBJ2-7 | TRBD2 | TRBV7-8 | TGTGCCAGCAGCCCCCGTCAGCGGGGTAGCTCCTACGAGCAGTACTTC | CASSPRQRGSSYEQYF
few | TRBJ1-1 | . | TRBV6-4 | TGTGCCAGCAGTGACTCGGGGGGCACTGAAGCTTTCTTT | CASSDSGGTEAFF
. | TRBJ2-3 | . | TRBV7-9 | TGTGCCAGCAGCTTAGCGGTTATGACCGGGGCTACAGATACGCAGTATTTT | CASSLAVMTGATDTQYF
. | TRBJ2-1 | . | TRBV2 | TGTGCCAGCAGTGAAAGGAATGAGCAGTTCTTC | CASSERNEQFF
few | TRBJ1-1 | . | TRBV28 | TGTGCCAGCAGTGGCTCTTGGGGGAGTGGCACTGAAGCTTTCTTT | CASSGSWGSGTEAFF
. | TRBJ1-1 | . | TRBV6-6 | TGTGCCAGCAGTTCCGGGACAACGAACACTGAAGCTTTCTTT | CASSSGTTNTEAFF
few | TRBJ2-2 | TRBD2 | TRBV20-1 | TGCAGTGCCCGGACTAGCGGGGAGACGAACACCGGGGAGCTGTTTTTT | CSARTSGETNTGELFF